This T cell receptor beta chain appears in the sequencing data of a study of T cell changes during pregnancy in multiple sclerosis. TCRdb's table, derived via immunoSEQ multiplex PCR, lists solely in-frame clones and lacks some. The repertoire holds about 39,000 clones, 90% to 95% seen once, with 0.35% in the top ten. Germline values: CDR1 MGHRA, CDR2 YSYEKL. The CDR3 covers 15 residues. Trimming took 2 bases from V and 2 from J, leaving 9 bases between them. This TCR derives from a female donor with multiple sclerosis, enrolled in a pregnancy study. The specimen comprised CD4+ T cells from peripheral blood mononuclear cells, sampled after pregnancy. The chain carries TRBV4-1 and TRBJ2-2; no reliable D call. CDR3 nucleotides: TGCGCCAGCAGCCAACTAATCCCAAACACCGGGGAGCTGTTTTTT. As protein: CASSQLIPNTGELFF.